This is a list of T cell receptor beta chains from one sample in a study of tumor and adjacent non-tumor tissue in lung cancer. MiXCR, applied by TCRdb to the multiplex PCR reads, yields one record per CDR3 protein. The sample records approximately 79,000 distinct CDR3 sequences, 61% being singletons. The specimen was lung tumor tissue. The receptors stem from a man between 65 and 80 years old with non-small cell lung cancer. Both conserved end residues are part of each CDR3.

CDR3aa,v_gene,j_gene
CSASRNSYEQYF,TRBV20-1,TRBJ2-7
CASSLQGANTEAFF,TRBV5-1,TRBJ1-1
CAISPKRTNTYTGELFF,TRBV12-3/TRBV12-4,TRBJ2-2
CAIHRGAGELFF,TRBV10-3,TRBJ2-2
CSTRTVEQFF,TRBV20-1,TRBJ2-1
CPIGGEGSGQYF,TRBV10-3,TRBJ2-7
CATSPDSSYNEQFF,TRBV24-1,TRBJ2-1
CVSSHPQQEVRYKQYF,TRBV28,TRBJ2-7
CSCGTSERTQYF,TRBV29-1,TRBJ2-5
CASSPTQDRGVTGELFF,TRBV4-2,TRBJ2-2
CASSQGGSGGQANQYF,TRBV14,TRBJ2-3
CASSYSTTSRARTDTQYF,TRBV6-5,TRBJ2-3
CASGGGLHLPQHF,TRBV4-1,TRBJ1-5
CAGVQERGSYNEQFF,TRBV4-1,TRBJ2-1
CASSLASGETQYF,TRBV7-9,TRBJ2-5
CASAWPTYEQYF,TRBV6-1,TRBJ2-7
CVSNSPPGLVNTGELFF,TRBV11-2,TRBJ2-2
CASSLVTQYF,TRBV12-3/TRBV12-4,TRBJ2-3
CVSSIGATNEKLFF,TRBV12-3/TRBV12-4,TRBJ1-4
CVSSRTRTGQETQYF,TRBV11-2,TRBJ2-5
CTSSYDRGRAVDEQFF,TRBV6-6,TRBJ2-1
CASSLGQGPSLTQYF,TRBV7-9,TRBJ2-5
CASSGKGLDTGELFF,TRBV10-1,TRBJ2-2
CSVRPSGSKVDTQYF,TRBV29-1,TRBJ2-3
CNVRWAGAGKKTQYF,TRBV29-1,TRBJ2-5
CASRPGTGTPIDYGYTF,TRBV6-5,TRBJ1-2
CSASWGGHKNIQYF,TRBV20-1,TRBJ2-4
CASSENSGLAKNIQYF,TRBV11-3,TRBJ2-4
CASNEVYEQFF,TRBV11-2,TRBJ2-1